This T cell receptor beta chain derives from a study of molecular identifiers for immune sequencing clone quantification. Study at large: In the replicates, RNA derived from approximately 20,000 or 100,000 naive CD8 cells was divided into five parts, and four were sequenced. Findings of the study overall: Should identical TCR molecules share a barcode, the sizes of highly expanded clones could be underestimated.

A CD8+CD4-CCR7+CD45RA+ phenotype served as the sorting definition for naive CD8 T cells. This clonotype was recorded many times. Its antigen remains unknown. Per the germline V gene, CDR1 is SGHTA and CDR2 is FQGNSA. The CDR3 is 17 amino acids. V gave up 5 bases and J gave up 1 base, with 18 bases separating them. Via MiXCR, TCRdb re-called the PCR reads, giving one row per CDR3 protein. This sample yields about 640,000 distinct CDR3 sequences, of which just under 20% are seen a single time; under 0.95% belongs to the top ten. The sequencing input was naive CD8+ T cells from blood, with Jurkat cell RNA spiked in. As for subset: FACS-sorted CD8+CD4-CCR7+CD45RA+ naive T cells. The chain combines TRBV7-2 with TRBJ1-3; D is unresolved. The TCR was taken from a human donor in good health. Some libraries in this study had Jurkat cell RNA spiked in. For the CDR3, the DNA is TGTGCCAGCAGCCCTCCTAGGGCGGGGTATTCTGGAAACACCATATATTTT. Translated, it gives CASSPPRAGYSGNTIYF.